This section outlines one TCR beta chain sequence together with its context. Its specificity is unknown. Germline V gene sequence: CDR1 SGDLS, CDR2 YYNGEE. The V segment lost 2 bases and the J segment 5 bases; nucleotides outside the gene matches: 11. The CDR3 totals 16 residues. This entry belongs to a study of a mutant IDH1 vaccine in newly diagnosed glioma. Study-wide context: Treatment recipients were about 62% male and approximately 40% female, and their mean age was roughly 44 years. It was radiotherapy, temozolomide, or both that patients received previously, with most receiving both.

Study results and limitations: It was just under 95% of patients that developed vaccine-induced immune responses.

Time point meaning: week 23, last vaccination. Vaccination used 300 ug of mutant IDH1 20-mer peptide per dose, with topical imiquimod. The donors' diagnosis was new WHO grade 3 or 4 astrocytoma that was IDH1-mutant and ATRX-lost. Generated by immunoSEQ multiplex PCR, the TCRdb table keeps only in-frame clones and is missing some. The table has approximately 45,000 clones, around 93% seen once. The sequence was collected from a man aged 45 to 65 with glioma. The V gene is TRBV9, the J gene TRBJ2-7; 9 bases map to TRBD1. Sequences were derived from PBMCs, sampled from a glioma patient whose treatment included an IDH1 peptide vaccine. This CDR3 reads CASSVGYGTGKNEQYF. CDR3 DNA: TGTGCCAGCAGCGTCGGCTATGGGACAGGGAAAAACGAGCAGTACTTC. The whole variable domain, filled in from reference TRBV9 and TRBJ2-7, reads DSGVTQTPKHLITATGQRVTLRCSPRSGDLSVYWYQQSLDQGLQFLIQYYNGEERAKGNILERFSAQQFPDLHSELNLSSLELGDSALYFCASSVGYGTGKNEQYFGPGTRLTVT.